A selection of T cell receptor beta chains follows, all from one sample in a study of T cells in Graves' hyperthyroidism and ophthalmopathy. TCRdb processed the multiplex PCR reads anew with MiXCR; each CDR3 protein has one entry. The sample includes about 500,000 distinct CDR3 sequences, roughly 15% of them seen just once. Material: blood. These receptors were obtained from a woman aged 25 to 39 with Graves' ophthalmopathy. Both conserved end residues are part of each CDR3. A D gene is named only where the DNA matches it firmly. Not every row has a clone size; where given, it reads once, few, many or a size class.

cdr3_aa: CASSLNEGRKLFF
cdr3_nt: TGTGCCAGCAGTTTAAACGAGGGGAGAAAACTGTTTTTT
clone_size: -
v_call: TRBV6-2/TRBV6-3
j_call: TRBJ1-4
d_call: -

cdr3_aa: CASSLLPGQGFNEQFF
cdr3_nt: TGTGCCAGCAGCTTATTACCGGGACAGGGCTTCAATGAGCAGTTCTTC
clone_size: -
v_call: TRBV7-3
j_call: TRBJ2-1
d_call: TRBD1

cdr3_aa: CASSHGARQGYTF
cdr3_nt: TGTGCCAGCAGTCACGGGGCCCGACAAGGCTACACCTTC
clone_size: -
v_call: TRBV6-2/TRBV6-3
j_call: TRBJ1-2
d_call: -

cdr3_aa: CASSPVGLGANVLTF
cdr3_nt: TGTGCCAGCAGCCCCGTGGGGCTTGGGGCCAACGTCCTGACTTTC
clone_size: few
v_call: TRBV11-1
j_call: TRBJ2-6
d_call: -

cdr3_aa: CASTLHGGQSEQYF
cdr3_nt: TGTGCCAGCACATTACACGGGGGGCAAAGCGAGCAGTACTTC
clone_size: -
v_call: TRBV6-1
j_call: TRBJ2-7
d_call: -

cdr3_aa: CASSNTGGETTDTQYF
cdr3_nt: TGTGCCAGCAGCAACACAGGCGGGGAGACCACAGATACGCAGTATTTT
clone_size: -
v_call: TRBV9
j_call: TRBJ2-3
d_call: -

cdr3_aa: CASSLDLGHIGELFF
cdr3_nt: TGCGCCAGCAGCTTGGACTTGGGGCATATCGGGGAGCTGTTTTTT
clone_size: few
v_call: TRBV5-1
j_call: TRBJ2-2
d_call: -

cdr3_aa: CASSSGLAGWYQETQYF
cdr3_nt: TGTGCCAGCAGTAGTGGACTAGCGGGATGGTACCAAGAGACCCAGTACTTC
clone_size: -
v_call: TRBV6-1
j_call: TRBJ2-5
d_call: TRBD2

cdr3_aa: CAWSSGTANEKLFF
cdr3_nt: TGTGCCTGGAGTTCCGGGACAGCTAATGAAAAACTGTTTTTT
clone_size: -
v_call: TRBV30
j_call: TRBJ1-4
d_call: TRBD1

cdr3_aa: CASSLDQYGYTF
cdr3_nt: TGCGCCAGCAGCTTGGACCAGTATGGCTACACCTTC
clone_size: -
v_call: TRBV5-1
j_call: TRBJ1-2
d_call: -

cdr3_aa: CASSQATRSGNEQFF
cdr3_nt: TGTGCCAGCAGCCAAGCTACTAGAAGTGGCAATGAGCAGTTCTTC
clone_size: -
v_call: TRBV4-2
j_call: TRBJ2-1
d_call: -

cdr3_aa: CSAQRGSGNTIYF
cdr3_nt: TGCAGTGCTCAAAGGGGATCTGGAAACACCATATATTTT
clone_size: -
v_call: TRBV20-1
j_call: TRBJ1-3
d_call: -

cdr3_aa: CSSLIWDRESEQFF
cdr3_nt: TGCAGCAGCCTCATATGGGACAGGGAAAGTGAGCAGTTCTTC
clone_size: -
v_call: TRBV29-1
j_call: TRBJ2-1
d_call: TRBD1

cdr3_aa: CASSYSGEGQYF
cdr3_nt: TGTGCCAGCAGTTACTCAGGGGAGGGTCAGTACTTC
clone_size: -
v_call: TRBV6-6
j_call: TRBJ2-4
d_call: TRBD2

cdr3_aa: CASSPRSGRFGYGYTF
cdr3_nt: TGTGCCAGCAGCCCCCGATCCGGGCGGTTTGGCTATGGCTACACCTTC
clone_size: -
v_call: TRBV7-9
j_call: TRBJ1-2
d_call: -

cdr3_aa: CASSQTGAGEQYF
cdr3_nt: TGTGCCAGCAGCCAGACAGGGGCTGGCGAGCAGTACTTC
clone_size: -
v_call: TRBV12-3/TRBV12-4
j_call: TRBJ2-7
d_call: TRBD1

cdr3_aa: CASSIRHSSYNEQFF
cdr3_nt: TGTGCCAGCAGCATTAGACACAGCTCCTACAATGAGCAGTTCTTC
clone_size: many
v_call: TRBV7-3
j_call: TRBJ2-1
d_call: -

cdr3_aa: CASSPNAGNYGYTF
cdr3_nt: TGTGCCAGCAGCCCGAACGCAGGGAACTATGGCTACACCTTC
clone_size: many
v_call: TRBV7-8
j_call: TRBJ1-2
d_call: -

cdr3_aa: CASSLDSNSPLHF
cdr3_nt: TGTGCCAGCAGTCTGGACAGCAATTCACCCCTCCACTTT
clone_size: many
v_call: TRBV27
j_call: TRBJ1-6
d_call: -

cdr3_aa: CSARDPPTDTQYF
cdr3_nt: TGCAGTGCTAGAGATCCCCCCACCGATACGCAGTATTTT
clone_size: many
v_call: TRBV20-1
j_call: TRBJ2-3
d_call: -

cdr3_aa: CASSLGLRLAGYEQYF
cdr3_nt: TGCGCCAGCAGCTTAGGCCTCCGACTAGCGGGATACGAGCAGTACTTC
clone_size: -
v_call: TRBV5-1
j_call: TRBJ2-7
d_call: TRBD2

cdr3_aa: CASSYQSPGVNTEAFF
cdr3_nt: TGTGCCAGCAGTTACCAATCCCCGGGTGTGAACACTGAAGCTTTCTTT
clone_size: many
v_call: TRBV6-1
j_call: TRBJ1-1
d_call: -

cdr3_aa: CASSLSGTGKNIQYF
cdr3_nt: TGTGCCAGCAGCCTTAGCGGGACGGGTAAAAACATTCAGTACTTC
clone_size: -
v_call: TRBV7-3
j_call: TRBJ2-4
d_call: TRBD2

cdr3_aa: CASSLGLADYYEQYF
cdr3_nt: TGTGCCAGCAGCTTAGGTCTAGCGGATTACTACGAGCAGTACTTC
clone_size: many
v_call: TRBV11-2
j_call: TRBJ2-7
d_call: TRBD2

cdr3_aa: CATSPLVTSTDTQYF
cdr3_nt: TGTGCCACCAGCCCACTGGTGACTAGCACAGATACGCAGTATTTT
clone_size: -
v_call: TRBV15
j_call: TRBJ2-3
d_call: -

cdr3_aa: CASSGTLGHRGNTIYF
cdr3_nt: TGTGCCAGCAGCGGTACGTTGGGGCATCGAGGAAACACCATATATTTT
clone_size: -
v_call: TRBV9
j_call: TRBJ1-3
d_call: -

cdr3_aa: CASSWPAGAGMKDTQYF
cdr3_nt: TGTGCCAGCAGCTGGCCGGCAGGCGCGGGAATGAAAGATACGCAGTATTTT
clone_size: many
v_call: TRBV7-8
j_call: TRBJ2-3
d_call: -

cdr3_aa: CASSLDSEGSGETQYF
cdr3_nt: TGTGCCAGCAGCTTAGATTCTGAAGGGAGCGGGGAGACCCAGTACTTC
clone_size: many
v_call: TRBV11-2
j_call: TRBJ2-5
d_call: -

cdr3_aa: CASSSIGTIKRNEQFF
cdr3_nt: TGTGCCAGCAGTTCCATCGGGACTATCAAAAGGAATGAGCAGTTCTTC
clone_size: -
v_call: TRBV6-2/TRBV6-3
j_call: TRBJ2-1
d_call: TRBD2

cdr3_aa: CSVRRMNTEAFF
cdr3_nt: TGCAGCGTTCGAAGGATGAACACTGAAGCTTTCTTT
clone_size: -
v_call: TRBV29-1
j_call: TRBJ1-1
d_call: -

cdr3_aa: CATGGATGKDEQFF
cdr3_nt: TGTGCCACCGGGGGGGCGACAGGGAAAGATGAGCAGTTCTTC
clone_size: few
v_call: TRBV28
j_call: TRBJ2-1
d_call: -

cdr3_aa: CASSILGRGKDEQYF
cdr3_nt: TGTGCCAGTAGTATCCTGGGAAGGGGAAAGGACGAGCAGTACTTC
clone_size: -
v_call: TRBV19
j_call: TRBJ2-7
d_call: -

cdr3_aa: CAWSVVAGGYEQYF
cdr3_nt: TGTGCCTGGAGTGTGGTGGCGGGAGGCTACGAGCAGTACTTC
clone_size: -
v_call: TRBV30
j_call: TRBJ2-7
d_call: TRBD2

cdr3_aa: CASRTPGIRTGGDEQFF
cdr3_nt: TGTGCCAGCAGAACCCCCGGAATCCGGACGGGGGGCGATGAGCAGTTCTTC
clone_size: -
v_call: TRBV27
j_call: TRBJ2-1
d_call: -

cdr3_aa: CATSDPGQGASDYTF
cdr3_nt: TGTGCCACCAGTGATCCGGGTCAGGGGGCTTCTGACTACACCTTC
clone_size: -
v_call: TRBV24-1
j_call: TRBJ1-2
d_call: TRBD1

cdr3_aa: CASSPSVRNTEAFF
cdr3_nt: TGTGCCAGCAGCCCGTCTGTCAGGAACACTGAAGCTTTCTTT
clone_size: -
v_call: TRBV7-8
j_call: TRBJ1-1
d_call: -

cdr3_aa: CASSLRGSDGYTF
cdr3_nt: TGTGCCAGCAGTCTCAGGGGGAGCGATGGCTACACCTTC
clone_size: many
v_call: TRBV12-3/TRBV12-4
j_call: TRBJ1-2
d_call: TRBD1

cdr3_aa: CATSDLSHEQYF
cdr3_nt: TGTGCCACCAGTGATTTGTCCCACGAGCAGTACTTC
clone_size: few
v_call: TRBV24-1
j_call: TRBJ2-7
d_call: -

cdr3_aa: CASSHPGGEKLFF
cdr3_nt: TGCGCCAGCAGCCACCCTGGGGGTGAAAAACTGTTTTTT
clone_size: -
v_call: TRBV4-1
j_call: TRBJ1-4
d_call: -

cdr3_aa: CASSNGGGEETQYF
cdr3_nt: TGCGCCAGCAGCAACGGAGGAGGGGAAGAGACCCAGTACTTC
clone_size: -
v_call: TRBV5-1
j_call: TRBJ2-5
d_call: -

cdr3_aa: CASSQVLAGGQSSYEQYF
cdr3_nt: TGCGCCAGCAGCCAAGTACTAGCGGGAGGGCAAAGCTCCTACGAGCAGTACTTC
clone_size: few
v_call: TRBV5-1
j_call: TRBJ2-7
d_call: TRBD2

cdr3_aa: CASREQGEKLFF
cdr3_nt: TGTGCCAGCAGGGAACAGGGAGAAAAACTGTTTTTT
clone_size: few
v_call: TRBV28
j_call: TRBJ1-4
d_call: -

cdr3_aa: CASSVRALAKNIQYF
cdr3_nt: TGTGCCAGCAGTGTACGGGCCTTAGCCAAAAACATTCAGTACTTC
clone_size: many
v_call: TRBV2
j_call: TRBJ2-4
d_call: -

cdr3_aa: CASSLAGGNGYTF
cdr3_nt: TGTGCCAGCAGCTTAGCAGGGGGGAATGGCTACACCTTC
clone_size: many
v_call: TRBV7-2
j_call: TRBJ1-2
d_call: -